The entry that follows covers one TCR beta chain sequence. Everyone who gave samples was a healthy Caucasian. The data are from a study of identical twins. TCRdb re-derived calls from the 5' RACE reads in MiXCR, one entry per CDR3 protein. There are about 520,000 distinct CDR3 sequences in the sample; around 20% occur only once, and roughly 0.9% lies in the top ten. The CDR3 has 13 residues. The germline V and J ends were trimmed by 4 bases and 5 bases, with 11 bases remaining between them. Looked up from germline, CDR1 is ENHRY and CDR2 is SYGVKD. These records were also assigned to another study, of T cells expressing NK-cell markers. That report notes: TCR beta repertoires came from sorted CD3+CD56+NKG2C+, CD3+CD56+NKG2C- and CD3+CD56-NKG2C+ T cells.

The sequence was collected from a woman in her late teens or twenties in good health. This chain uses TRBV10-3 with TRBJ1-1; no clear D. Material: CD4+ T cells sorted from blood. DNA for the CDR3: TGTGCCATCAGTGCAGGCGTGAGGACTGAAGCTTTCTTT. Translated: CAISAGVRTEAFF.